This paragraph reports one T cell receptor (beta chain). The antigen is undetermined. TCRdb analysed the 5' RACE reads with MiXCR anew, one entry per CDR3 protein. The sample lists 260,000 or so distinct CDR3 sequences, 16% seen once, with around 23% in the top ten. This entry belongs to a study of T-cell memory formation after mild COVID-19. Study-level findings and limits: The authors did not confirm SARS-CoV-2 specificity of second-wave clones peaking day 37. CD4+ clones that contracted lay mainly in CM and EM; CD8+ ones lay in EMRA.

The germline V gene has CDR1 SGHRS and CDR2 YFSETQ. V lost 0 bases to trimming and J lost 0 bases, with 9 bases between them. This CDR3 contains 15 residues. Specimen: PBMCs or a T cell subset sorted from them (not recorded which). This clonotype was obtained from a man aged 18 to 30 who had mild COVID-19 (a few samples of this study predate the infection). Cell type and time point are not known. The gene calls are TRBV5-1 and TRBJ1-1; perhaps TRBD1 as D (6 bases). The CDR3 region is CASSLAQGMNTEAFF. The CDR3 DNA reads TGCGCCAGCAGCTTGGCTCAGGGGATGAACACTGAAGCTTTCTTT.